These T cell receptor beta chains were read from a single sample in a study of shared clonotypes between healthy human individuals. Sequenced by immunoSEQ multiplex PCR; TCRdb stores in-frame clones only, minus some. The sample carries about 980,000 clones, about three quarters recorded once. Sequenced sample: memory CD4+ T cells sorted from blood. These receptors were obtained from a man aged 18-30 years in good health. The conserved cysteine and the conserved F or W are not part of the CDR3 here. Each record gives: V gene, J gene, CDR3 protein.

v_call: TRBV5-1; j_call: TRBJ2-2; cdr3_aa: ASSLDSLALFVGANGELF
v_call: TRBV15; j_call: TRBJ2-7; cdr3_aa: ATSREASGSVYEQY
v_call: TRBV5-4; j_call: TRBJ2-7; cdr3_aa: ASSYRAKGSYEQY
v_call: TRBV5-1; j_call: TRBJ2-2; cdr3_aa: ASSLASSNTGELF
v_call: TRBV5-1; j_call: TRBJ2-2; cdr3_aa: ASSLEGTGLTGELF
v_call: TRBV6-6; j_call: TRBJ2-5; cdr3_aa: ASSYTQGTQY
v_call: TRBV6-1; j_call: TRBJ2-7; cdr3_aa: ASSGGLAAYEQY
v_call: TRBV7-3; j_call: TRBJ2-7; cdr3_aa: ASSLESTGFSYEQY
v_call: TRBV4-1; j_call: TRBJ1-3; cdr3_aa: ASSSIFGNSGNTIY
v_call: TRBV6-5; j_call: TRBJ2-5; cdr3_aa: ASSLVVGLRETQY
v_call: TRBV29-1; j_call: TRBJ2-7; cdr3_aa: SVEDGWGGNYEQY
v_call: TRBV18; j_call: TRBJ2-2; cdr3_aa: ASSLGQTTGELF
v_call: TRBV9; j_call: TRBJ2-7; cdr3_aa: ASSARDYPYEQY
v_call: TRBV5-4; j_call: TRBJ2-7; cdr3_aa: ASKMTGGHEQY
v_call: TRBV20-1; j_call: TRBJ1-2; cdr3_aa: SASQPGGYT
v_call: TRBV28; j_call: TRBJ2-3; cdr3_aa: ASRQTPGTGLSPDTQY
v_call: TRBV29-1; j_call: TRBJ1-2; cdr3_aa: SVGTGAGDGYT
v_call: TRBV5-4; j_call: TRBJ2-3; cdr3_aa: ASSLPRTDTQY
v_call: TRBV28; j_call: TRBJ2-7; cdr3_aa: ASSFGSIYEQY
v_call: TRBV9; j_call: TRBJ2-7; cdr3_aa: ASSDQPGTGYEQY
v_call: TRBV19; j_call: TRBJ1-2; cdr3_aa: ASSIDRDTLYGYT
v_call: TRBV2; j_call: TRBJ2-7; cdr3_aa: AITGESYEQY
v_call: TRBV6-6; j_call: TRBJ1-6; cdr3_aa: ASGAIDSPLH
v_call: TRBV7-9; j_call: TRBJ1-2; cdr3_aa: ASSLAGSGYT